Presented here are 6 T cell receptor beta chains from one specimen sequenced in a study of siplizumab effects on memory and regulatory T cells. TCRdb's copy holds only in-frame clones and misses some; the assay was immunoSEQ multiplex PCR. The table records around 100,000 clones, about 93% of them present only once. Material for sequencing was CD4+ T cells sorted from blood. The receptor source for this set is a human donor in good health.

As DNA, the CDR3 is TGCGCCAGCAGTGACCCCCCCCGTAGGTCTTTAAGGGGGAATCAGCCCCAGCATTTT. Protein product: CASSDPPRRSLRGNQPQHF. The chain uses TRBV10-1 and TRBJ1-5, with D possibly matching TRBD1 (6 bases). CDR3 length: 19 amino acids. CDR1 WNHNN and CDR2 SYGVQD come from the germline V gene (reference sequence). V lost 3 bases, J lost 4 bases, and 25 bases lay in between.

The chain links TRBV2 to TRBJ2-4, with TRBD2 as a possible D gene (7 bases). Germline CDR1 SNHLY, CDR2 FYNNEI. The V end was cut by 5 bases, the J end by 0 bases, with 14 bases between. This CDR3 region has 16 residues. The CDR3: CASSKQGGLAKNIQYF. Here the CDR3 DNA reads TGTGCCAGCAGTAAACAGGGAGGGCTAGCCAAAAACATTCAGTACTTC.

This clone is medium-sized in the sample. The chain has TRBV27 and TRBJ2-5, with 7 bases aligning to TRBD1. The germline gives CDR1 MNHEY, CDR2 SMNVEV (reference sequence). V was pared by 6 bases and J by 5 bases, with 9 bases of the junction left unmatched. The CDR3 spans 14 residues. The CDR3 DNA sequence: TGTGCCAGCAGCTACATCAGGGGGACGGAGACCCAGTACTTC. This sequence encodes CASSYIRGTETQYF.

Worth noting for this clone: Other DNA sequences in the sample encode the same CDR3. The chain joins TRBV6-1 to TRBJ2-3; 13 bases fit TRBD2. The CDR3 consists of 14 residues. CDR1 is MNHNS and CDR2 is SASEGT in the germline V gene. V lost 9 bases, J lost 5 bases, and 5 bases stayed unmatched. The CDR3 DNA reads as TGTGCCAGTAGGACTAGCGGGAGTGGAGATACGCAGTATTTT. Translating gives CASRTSGSGDTQYF.

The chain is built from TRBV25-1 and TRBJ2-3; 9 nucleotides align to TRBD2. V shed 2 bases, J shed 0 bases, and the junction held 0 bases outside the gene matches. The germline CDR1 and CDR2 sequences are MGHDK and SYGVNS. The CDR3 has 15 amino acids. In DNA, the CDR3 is TGTGCCAGCAGTGAACTAGCGGGAAGCACAGATACGCAGTATTTT. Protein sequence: CASSELAGSTDTQYF.

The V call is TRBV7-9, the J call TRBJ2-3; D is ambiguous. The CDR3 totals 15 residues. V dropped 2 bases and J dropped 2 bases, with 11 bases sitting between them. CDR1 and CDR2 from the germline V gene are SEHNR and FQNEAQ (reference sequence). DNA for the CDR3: TGTGCCAGCAGCTTAAACAATATGCCCACAGATACGCAGTATTTT. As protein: CASSLNNMPTDTQYF.